Each of the 11 T cell receptor beta chains below was sequenced from the same sample in a study of Ad26.COV2.S vaccination and SARS-CoV-2 variants. This sample's treatment: around 19 received Ad26.COV2.S at low or high dose, single or two shots; five or six received placebo; per-sample allocation not given. Each sample was drawn 63 days after the first injection (of vaccine or placebo). Sequencing used immunoSEQ multiplex PCR; TCRdb keeps in-frame clones, though not all of them. The table has over 450,000 clones, roughly nine tenths seen once. The source was peripheral blood, collected in a trial of Ad26.COV2.S vaccine versus placebo. These receptors came from a person between 18 and 65 years old who received the Ad26.COV2.S COVID-19 vaccine or a placebo.

This clone was seen a single time. This chain uses TRBV11-2 with TRBJ1-3; no clear D gene. Trimming shortened V by 5 bases and J by 4 bases, and 12 bases separated the two germline ends. The CDR3 extends over 14 amino acids. Germline values: CDR1 SGHAT, CDR2 FQNNGV. For the CDR3, the DNA is TGTGCCAGCAGCCCCTCCCCCATGGGAAACACCATATATTTT. Amino acids: CASSPSPMGNTIYF.

The V call is TRBV6-5, the J call TRBJ1-1; D is perhaps TRBD1 (5 bases). V shed 1 base and J shed 1 base, with 10 bases lying between them. Germline values: CDR1 MNHEY, CDR2 SVGAGI. This CDR3 region has 15 residues. CDR3 amino acids: CASSYFTGPNTEAFF. CDR3 sequence (DNA): TGTGCCAGCAGTTACTTTACAGGACCGAACACTGAAGCTTTCTTT.

CDR3 coding DNA: TGTGCCAGCAGGGGGGGGAGGGACGACGAGCAGTACTTC. Translated, it gives CASRGGRDDEQYF. The rearrangement links TRBV28 to TRBJ2-7; 7 bases line up with TRBD2. J gave up 5 bases and V 6 bases, and 7 bases lay outside the gene matches. This CDR3 is built from 13 residues. Germline-derived CDR1 and CDR2 are MDHEN and SYDVKM.

V usage is TRBV3-1 (or the pseudogene TRBV3-2) and J usage is TRBJ2-6; D may match TRBD1 or TRBD2 (5 bases each). The V gene lost 3 bases and the J gene lost 1 base, with 10 bases spanning the gap. This CDR3 is built from 16 residues. Germline assignment: CDR1 LGHDT and CDR2 YNNKEL (reference sequence). CDR3 amino acids: CASSQGEGSGANVLTF. For the CDR3, the DNA is TGTGCCAGCAGCCAGGGGGAAGGGTCTGGGGCCAACGTCCTGACTTTC.

V and J are TRBV5-6 and TRBJ1-4; D possibly corresponds to TRBD1 (5 bases). The length of the CDR3 is 15 residues. V was shortened by 2 bases and J by 5 bases, with 13 bases between the two germline ends. Germline CDR1 and CDR2: SGHDT and YYEEEE. The chain's CDR3 is CASSFLQGGNEKLFF. The CDR3 DNA sequence: TGTGCCAGCAGCTTCTTGCAGGGAGGGAATGAAAAACTGTTTTTT.

Written as DNA, the CDR3 is TGTGCCAGCAAGGGGACGGGGAGCACCGGGGAGCTGTTTTTT. Translated: CASKGTGSTGELFF. The J gene is TRBJ2-2, the V gene TRBV6-5, with D possibly being TRBD1 or TRBD2 (5 bases each). CDR3 length: 14 residues. Per germline, CDR1 MNHEY and CDR2 SVGAGI. V was cut by 7 bases and J by 4 bases, with 13 bases left in between.

This chain links TRBV29-1 with TRBJ1-1; maybe TRBD1 (6 bases). This CDR3 spans 13 amino acids. Germline-derived CDR1 and CDR2 are SQVTM and ANQGSEA. Trimming cost V 8 bases and J 8 bases, with 21 bases left between them. The CDR3 bases are TGCAGCACCCCTCCAACAGGGACTGGGGAAGCTTTCTTT. It encodes CSTPPTGTGEAFF. Combining the CDR3 with reference TRBV29-1 and TRBJ1-1 gives the whole variable domain SAVISQKPSRDICQRGTSLTIQCQVDSQVTMMFWYRQQPGQSLTLIATANQGSEATYESGFVIDKFPISRPNLTFSTLTVSNMSPEDSSIYLCSTPPTGTGEAFFGQGTRLTVV.

This chain connects TRBV29-1 to TRBJ2-2; D gene unclear. The length of the CDR3 is 13 residues. The ends were cut back, 1 base at V and 2 bases at J, with 5 bases in the middle. The germline V gene encodes CDR1 SQVTM and CDR2 ANQGSEA. The CDR3 DNA sequence: TGCAGCGTTGAAGCAGATAACACCGGGGAGCTGTTTTTT. This codes for CSVEADNTGELFF.

The chain couples TRBV6-2 or TRBV6-3 to TRBJ1-2; D not certain. The germline V and J ends were trimmed by 0 bases and 4 bases, with 9 bases remaining between them. Germline V gives CDR1 MNHEY, CDR2 SVGEGT. The CDR3 consists of 14 residues. The CDR3 nucleotides are TGTGCCAGCAGTTACTCCTCAGGCCCCTATGGCTACACCTTC. The encoded protein is CASSYSSGPYGYTF.

The chain employs TRBV29-1 and TRBJ1-2; 8 nucleotides align to TRBD1. CDR1 and CDR2 from the germline V gene are SQVTM and ANQGSEA. Unmatched junction bases numbered 6, after V lost 7 bases and J lost 5 bases. This CDR3 comprises 12 residues. The CDR3, as DNA: TGCAGCGCCTTCGGGACAGGTTATGGCTACACCTTC. This translates into CSAFGTGYGYTF.

This clone was detected once. V usage is TRBV10-2 and J usage is TRBJ1-5, with TRBD1 matching 7 bases. The V gene end was trimmed by 8 bases and the J gene end by 7 bases; junction bases not matched to a gene: 8. Germline V gene lookup returns CDR1 WSHSY and CDR2 SAAADI. The CDR3 sequence is 13 residues long. CDR3 amino acids: CASQGQAGQPQHF. Here the CDR3 DNA reads TGCGCCAGCCAAGGACAGGCCGGGCAGCCCCAGCATTTT.